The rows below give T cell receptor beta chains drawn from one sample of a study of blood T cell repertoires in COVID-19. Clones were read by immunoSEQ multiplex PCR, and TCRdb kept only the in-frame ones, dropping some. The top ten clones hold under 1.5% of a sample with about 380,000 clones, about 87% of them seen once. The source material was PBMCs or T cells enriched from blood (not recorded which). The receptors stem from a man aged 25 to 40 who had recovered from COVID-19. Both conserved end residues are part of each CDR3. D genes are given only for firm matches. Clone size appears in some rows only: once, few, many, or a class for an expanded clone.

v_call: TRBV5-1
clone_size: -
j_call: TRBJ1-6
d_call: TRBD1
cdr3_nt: TGCGCCAGCAGCGTAGGGACAGGGGGGTTCTATAATTCACCCCTCCACTTT
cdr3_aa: CASSVGTGGFYNSPLHF

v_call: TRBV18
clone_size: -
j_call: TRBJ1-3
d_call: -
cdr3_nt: TGTGCCAGCTCACCTGGGACAGGAAACACCATATATTTT
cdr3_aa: CASSPGTGNTIYF

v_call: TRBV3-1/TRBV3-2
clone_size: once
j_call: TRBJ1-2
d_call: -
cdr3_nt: TGTGCCAGCAGCCAGGGGGGACGGGGCGGCTACACCTTC
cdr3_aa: CASSQGGRGGYTF

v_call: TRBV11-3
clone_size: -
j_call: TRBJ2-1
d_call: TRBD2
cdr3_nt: TGTGCCAGCAGCCAAAGCGGGGGAAGGTCCTACAATGAGCAGTTCTTC
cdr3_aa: CASSQSGGRSYNEQFF

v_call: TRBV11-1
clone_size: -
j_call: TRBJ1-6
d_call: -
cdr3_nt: TGTGCCAGCAGAGTCGGGACAAATTCACCCCTCCACTTT
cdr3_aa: CASRVGTNSPLHF

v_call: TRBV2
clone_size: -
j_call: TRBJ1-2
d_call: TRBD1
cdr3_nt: TGTGCCAGCCCGACCTACCAGGACAGGGACGGGGGCTACACCTTC
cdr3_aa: CASPTYQDRDGGYTF

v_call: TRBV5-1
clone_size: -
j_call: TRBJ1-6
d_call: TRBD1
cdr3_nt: TGCGCCAGCAGCTTGGACAGGGGAAGTGGCTCACCCCTCCACTTT
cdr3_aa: CASSLDRGSGSPLHF

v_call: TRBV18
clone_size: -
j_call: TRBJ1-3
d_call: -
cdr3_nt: TGTGCCAGCTCACCACTAACAGGGCCGAGCTCTGGAAACACCATATATTTT
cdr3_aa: CASSPLTGPSSGNTIYF

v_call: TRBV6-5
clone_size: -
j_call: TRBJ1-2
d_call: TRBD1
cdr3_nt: TGTGCCAGCAGGACCGGACAGGGACCCTATGGCTACACCTTC
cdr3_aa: CASRTGQGPYGYTF

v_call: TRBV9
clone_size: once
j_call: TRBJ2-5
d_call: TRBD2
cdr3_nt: TGTGCCAGCAGTATTGGACTAGCGGGGGCCCAAGAGACCCAGTACTTC
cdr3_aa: CASSIGLAGAQETQYF

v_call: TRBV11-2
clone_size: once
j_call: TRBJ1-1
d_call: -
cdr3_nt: TGTGCCAGCAGCTTAGGTCAGGGGTCCACTGAAGCTTTCTTT
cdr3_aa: CASSLGQGSTEAFF